This T cell receptor beta chain was sequenced for a study of cytomegalovirus exposure and HLA in healthy donors. Findings and limits, study-wide: An analysis that was carried out later associated some 17,000 TCR beta sequences with HLA alleles at 0.05 false discovery rate. A prior analysis recorded that most TCR beta V segments were productive about 87% or about 30% of the time.

V dropped 3 bases and J dropped 5; count of bases not matched to a gene: 2. The CDR3 runs to 14 residues. Looked up from germline, CDR1 is KGHSH and CDR2 is LQKENI. A note on this clone: Its target is not known.

The PCR used 60 Vbeta and 13 Jbeta primers. TCRdb's table, derived via immunoSEQ multiplex PCR, lists solely in-frame clones and lacks some. The sample shows some 140,000 clones, about 84% of them seen only once. The chain combines TRBV18 with TRBJ2-3; the match to TRBD2 covers 10 bases. The TCR was taken from a middle-aged woman in good health and CMV-seropositive. The sequenced sample was PBMCs. CDR3 nucleotides: TGTGCCAGCTCACCCCTAGCGGGAGAAGATACGCAGTATTTT. Protein sequence: CASSPLAGEDTQYF.